Included here is one TCR beta chain sequence, with context. Its target antigen remains unknown. No base quality information exists; no much larger clone differs at one position. The immunoSEQ Assay was used to sequence TCRbeta CDR3 regions. After extraction, genomic DNA underwent amplification by bias-controlled multiplex PCR, followed by high-throughput sequencing. The source study handled its data this way. Collapsing and filtering of sequences were performed to quantify the absolute abundance of each unique TCRbeta CDR3 region. T cell fraction was estimated by normalizing TCRbeta template counts to usable DNA, which was measured by amplifying reference genes present in all nucleated cells. Repertoire TCRs were annotated as SARS-CoV-2-specific when V gene, CDR3 amino acid sequence and J gene were exactly matched to a known reactive TCR set. The reference SARS-CoV-2 TCR set came from MIRA and was filtered for enrichment in COVID-19-positive ImmuneCODE repertoires, removing public or cross-reactive TCRs. Using the MIRA antigens, annotated TCRs were further analysed by specific ORF or by position within an ORF. Breadth was defined as the number of annotated unique rearrangements divided by the total number of unique productive rearrangements, and depth was defined as the summed frequency of the annotated unique rearrangements. Group comparisons of TCR breadth used two-sided Wilcoxon rank-sum tests. TCRdb re-hosts the immuneACCESS table, in-frame sequences only. Its copies lack some clones; in the studies checked, an unresolved V gene accounts for under half of them, and the cause for the rest is not known. That table supplies the V and J calls and clone size; D and trimming were determined from the DNA. The sample table holds around 450,000 clones, of which about 92% were seen once. Together, the top ten hold roughly 4.3% of the sample.

This specimen's treatment or condition label, interpreted: over 15 received Ad26.COV2.S at low or high dose, single or two shots; 5 received placebo; per-sample allocation not given. For vaccine and placebo recipients, the sequenced repertoires came from samples collected on day 63 after the first injection. Cohort 1b enrolled fewer than 30 adults aged 18-55 years at a single site in Boston, USA, between 29 July and 7 August 2020. Ad26.COV2.S was a replication-incompetent adenovirus type 26 vector that expressed a prefusion-stabilized SARS-CoV-2 spike protein derived from the original Wuhan strain. The sample comes from a study of Ad26.COV2.S vaccination and SARS-CoV-2 variants (dated by TCRdb to the early 2020s). For the wider study: Vaccine-arm donors came from COV1001, a multicentre, randomized, double-blind, placebo-controlled phase I-IIa trial of Ad26.COV2.S in healthy adults. Ad26.COV2.S was administered intramuscularly at a dose of 5x10^10 or 1x10^11 viral particles, either as one shot or as two shots given 56 days apart. Participants in the trial were split at random into five groups of five each, receiving low-dose or high-dose Ad26.COV2.S once or twice, or else placebo on both occasions. A total of approximately 30 samples were included in the TCR-sequenced set, comprising some 20 Ad26.COV2.S vaccine recipients, 5 placebo recipients and 8 SARS-CoV-2 convalescent individuals. TCRbeta repertoire sequencing was used to assess the specificity and breadth of SARS-CoV-2-reactive T cell receptors after Ad26.COV2.S vaccination. Blinding of investigators to trial group allocation was maintained during experiments and outcome assessment. Here is what the overall study found, with its caveats: Vaccine and placebo recipients had similar non-spike TCR breadth, a finding consistent with the vaccine containing only spike. Spike-specific TCR breadth was higher in Ad26.COV2.S recipients than in placebo recipients (P = 0.0014). The authors noted that total T cell responses may have been underestimated by the TCR breadth and depth analyses. The study was not powered for comparison of responses between vaccine doses or regimens. Substantial breadth of spike-specific CD8+ and CD4+ T cell responses was reported after vaccination.

Trimming removed 2 bases from V and 5 bases from J, leaving 12 bases between the germline ends. Spanning cysteine to phenylalanine, the CDR3 consists of 14 amino acids. The kept DNA is CDR3 alone, 42 bases in frame from the first base. The sample in question was peripheral blood, obtained in a trial of Ad26.COV2.S vaccine versus placebo. The receptor comes from a person aged 18-65 years who received the Ad26.COV2.S COVID-19 vaccine or a placebo. This chain is built from TRBV23-1 and TRBJ1-2; no confident D gene assignment can be made. TRBV23-1 is recorded as an ORF, its role being uncertain. The nucleotide sequence reads TGCGCCAGCAGTCAAGGTCAGCAAGCTTATGGCTACACCTTC. Its amino acids are CASSQGQQAYGYTF.